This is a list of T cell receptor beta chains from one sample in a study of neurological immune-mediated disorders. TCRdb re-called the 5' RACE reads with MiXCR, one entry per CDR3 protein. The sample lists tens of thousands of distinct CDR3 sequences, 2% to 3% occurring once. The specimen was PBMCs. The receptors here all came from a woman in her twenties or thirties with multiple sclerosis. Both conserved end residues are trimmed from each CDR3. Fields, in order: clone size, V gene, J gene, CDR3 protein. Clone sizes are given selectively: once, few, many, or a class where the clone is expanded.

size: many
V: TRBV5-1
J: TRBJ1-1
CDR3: ASSEPGTQAF

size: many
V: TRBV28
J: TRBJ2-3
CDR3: ASSGRQLTDTQY

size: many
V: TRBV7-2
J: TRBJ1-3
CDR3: ASTTPSVGNTIY

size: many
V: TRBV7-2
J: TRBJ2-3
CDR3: ASSSPSHSGPDTQY

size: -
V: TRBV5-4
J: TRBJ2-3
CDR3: ASSLDPPTDTQY

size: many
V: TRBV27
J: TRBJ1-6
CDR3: ASSLQGANSPLH

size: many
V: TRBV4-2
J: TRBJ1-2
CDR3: ASSRLYRGHGYT

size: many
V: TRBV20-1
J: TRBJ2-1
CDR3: SAQPSERFYNEQF

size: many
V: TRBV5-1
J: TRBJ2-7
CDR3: ASSWEDRSEQY

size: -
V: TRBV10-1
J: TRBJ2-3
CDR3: ASSGQGVNTQY

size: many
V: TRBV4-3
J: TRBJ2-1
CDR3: ASSQYRDRAYNEQF

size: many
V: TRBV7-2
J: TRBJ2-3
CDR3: ASSLALGVDTQY

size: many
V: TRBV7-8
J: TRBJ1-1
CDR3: ASSDRTGDTEAF

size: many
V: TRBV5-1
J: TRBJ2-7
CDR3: ASSLYEYEQY

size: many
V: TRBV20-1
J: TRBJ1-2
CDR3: SATGTGEPSNYGYT

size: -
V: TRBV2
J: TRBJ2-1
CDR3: ANKGQGYYNEQF

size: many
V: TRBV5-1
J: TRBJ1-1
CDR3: ASSLGGGTGWGNTEAF

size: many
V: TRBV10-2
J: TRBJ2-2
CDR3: ARSSGGDTGELF

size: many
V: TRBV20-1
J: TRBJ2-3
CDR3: SARVPFADTQY

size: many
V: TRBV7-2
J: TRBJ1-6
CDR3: ASSLVAPNSPLH

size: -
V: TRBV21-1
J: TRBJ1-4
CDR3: ASRTEGGEKLF

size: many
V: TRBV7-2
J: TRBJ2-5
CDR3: ASSLVGTTYQETQY

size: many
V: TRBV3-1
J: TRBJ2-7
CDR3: ASSHRGQPSYEQY

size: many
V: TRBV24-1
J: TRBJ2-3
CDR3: ATSELGTDTQY

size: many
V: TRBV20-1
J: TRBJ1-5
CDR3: SVRTGEGQPQH

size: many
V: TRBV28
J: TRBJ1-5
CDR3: ASNPDRVSSNQPQH

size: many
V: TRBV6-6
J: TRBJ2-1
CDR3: ASSYSVVVEQF

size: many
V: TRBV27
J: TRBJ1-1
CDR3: ASSLTGVEAF

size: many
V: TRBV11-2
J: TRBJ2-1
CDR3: ASSRRTQNNEQF

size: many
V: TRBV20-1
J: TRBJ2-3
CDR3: SAGPGQGARDTQY

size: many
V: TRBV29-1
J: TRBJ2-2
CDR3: SARTSGLAGELF

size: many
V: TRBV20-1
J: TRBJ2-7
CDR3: SARDGTSGSYEQY

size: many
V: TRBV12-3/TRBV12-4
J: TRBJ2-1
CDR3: ASSLRREHYNEQF

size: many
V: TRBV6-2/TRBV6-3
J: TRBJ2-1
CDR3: ASKGLADYNEQF

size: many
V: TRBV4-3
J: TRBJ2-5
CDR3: ASSRSGVAGETQY

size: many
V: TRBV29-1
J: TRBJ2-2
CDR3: SVGDRVTGELF

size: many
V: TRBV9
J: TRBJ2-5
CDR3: ASSLGGLGEETQY

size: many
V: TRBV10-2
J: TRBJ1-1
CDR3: ASSEQPLMNTEAF

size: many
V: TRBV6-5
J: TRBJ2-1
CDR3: ASSSSLGLADYNEQF

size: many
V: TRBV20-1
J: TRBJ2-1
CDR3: SASLAGWVNEQF

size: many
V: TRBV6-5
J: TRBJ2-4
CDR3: ASSYSGRDGDIQY

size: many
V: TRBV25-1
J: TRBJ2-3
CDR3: ASSEYHEADTQY

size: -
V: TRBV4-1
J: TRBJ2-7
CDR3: ASSHFLGPYEQY

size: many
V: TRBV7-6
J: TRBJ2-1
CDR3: ASSLSGTNYNEQF

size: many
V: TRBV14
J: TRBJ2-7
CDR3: ASSPPRYEQY

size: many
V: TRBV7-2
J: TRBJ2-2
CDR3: ASSLLWLAQTGELF

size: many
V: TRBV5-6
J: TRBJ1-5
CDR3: ASSLNGFIGLPQH

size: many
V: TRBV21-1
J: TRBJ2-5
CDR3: ASNRRLLETQY

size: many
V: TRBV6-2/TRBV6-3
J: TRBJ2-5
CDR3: ASSSYLDRAQETQY

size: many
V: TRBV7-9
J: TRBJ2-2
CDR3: ASRPPSGRASPTSPGELF

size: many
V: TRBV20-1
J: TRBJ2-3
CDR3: SARDRDRGLNTQY

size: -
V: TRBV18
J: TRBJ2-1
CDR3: ASSPQGGPYNEQF

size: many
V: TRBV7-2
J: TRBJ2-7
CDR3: ASRQASGGYEQY

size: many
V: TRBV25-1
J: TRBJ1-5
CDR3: ASSESSQVGQPQH

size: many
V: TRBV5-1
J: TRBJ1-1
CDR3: ASSIGTGSTEAF

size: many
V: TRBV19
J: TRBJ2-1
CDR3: ASSIVGGVGEQF

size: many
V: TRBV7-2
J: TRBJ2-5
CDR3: ASSLGGSIETQY